This is a list of T cell receptor beta chains from one sample in a study of blood T cells in healthy people across ages. Each CDR3 protein gets one entry after TCRdb re-called the 5' RACE reads with MiXCR. Here the sample spans nearly 1 million distinct CDR3 sequences, roughly 51% being singletons. Sequenced input: blood. Receptors originate from a woman aged 55-69 years in good health. CDR3s include the opening cysteine and the closing phenylalanine or tryptophan. A D gene is named only where the DNA matches it firmly. Only some rows state a clone size, as once, few, many or a class for expanded clones.

>TRBJ1-4|-|TRBV15|-
TGTGCCACCAGCAGGACGGTGAATGAAAAACTGTTTTTT
CATSRTVNEKLFF
>TRBJ2-7|many|TRBV2|-
TGTGCCAGCAGCGAAAGGGGCTACGAGCAGTACTTC
CASSERGYEQYF
>TRBJ1-2|few|TRBV3-1|-
TGTGCCAGCAGCCAAGAACCTCAAAACTATGGCTACACCTTC
CASSQEPQNYGYTF
>TRBJ2-3|many|TRBV7-9|-
TGTGCCAGCCGGGGCAGTCAAAGCACAGATACGCAGTATTTT
CASRGSQSTDTQYF
>TRBJ1-2|-|TRBV5-5|-
TGTGCCAGCAGCTTCTCCCCGGGCTATGGCTACACCTTC
CASSFSPGYGYTF
>TRBJ2-1|-|TRBV27|TRBD2
TGTGCCAGCAGTGTGGGGACTAGCGGACTACCCAATGAGCAGTTCTTC
CASSVGTSGLPNEQFF
>TRBJ2-3|-|TRBV6-1|-
TGTGCCAGCAAGTGGTCCGCGCAGAGCACAGATACGCAGTATTTT
CASKWSAQSTDTQYF
>TRBJ2-7|-|TRBV12-3/TRBV12-4|TRBD2
TGTGCCAGCAGTTTTCCCGGGGGACTAGTCTACGAGCAGTACTTC
CASSFPGGLVYEQYF
>TRBJ2-5|-|TRBV7-9|-
TGTGCCAGCAGCTCATGGGGACTGGACCAAGGGACCCAGTACTTC
CASSSWGLDQGTQYF
>TRBJ2-1|-|TRBV29-1|TRBD2
TGCAGCGTTGTATCGGCTCAAGCGGGAGGGCCTTGGAATGAGCAGTTCTTC
CSVVSAQAGGPWNEQFF
>TRBJ2-3|many|TRBV9|TRBD2
TGTGCCAGCAGCGTAACTAGCGGTAGCACAGATACGCAGTATTTT
CASSVTSGSTDTQYF
>TRBJ1-2|-|TRBV5-1|-
TGCGCCAGCAGCTTAGGACTACATAGGGGTCCTAACTATGGCTACACCTTC
CASSLGLHRGPNYGYTF
>TRBJ1-5|-|TRBV7-2|-
TGTGCCAGCAGCTTAGAATCGGGTCAGCCCCAGCATTTT
CASSLESGQPQHF
>TRBJ2-1|-|TRBV2|-
TGTGCCAGCAGTGAGAGGGCGGGATACTACAATGAGCAGTTCTTC
CASSERAGYYNEQFF
>TRBJ2-6|few|TRBV12-3/TRBV12-4|TRBD1
TGTGCCAGCAGCCTTTACGTAGGGGGCAGTGGGGCCAACGTCCTGACTTTC
CASSLYVGGSGANVLTF
>TRBJ2-1|-|TRBV20-1|-
TGCAGTGCTAGAGATCGGACGAGCTCCTACAATGAGCAGTTCTTC
CSARDRTSSYNEQFF
>TRBJ2-4|-|TRBV12-3/TRBV12-4|TRBD1
TGTGCCAGCGGCACAGGGGGCGGGTTTGACATTCAGTACTTC
CASGTGGGFDIQYF
>TRBJ2-1|once|TRBV20-1|TRBD2
TGCAGTGCCACCGGGGCTAGCGGGTCCTACAATGAGCAGTTCTTC
CSATGASGSYNEQFF
>TRBJ2-6|-|TRBV20-1|TRBD2
TGCAGTGCTAGCCTCACTAGCGGGAGATCCGGGGCCAACGTCCTGACTTTC
CSASLTSGRSGANVLTF
>TRBJ2-4|few|TRBV27|-
TGTGCCAGCAGTTTTTTAAGCGGGACAAACCCAGCCAAAAACATTCAGTACTTC
CASSFLSGTNPAKNIQYF
>TRBJ1-6|-|TRBV28|-
TGTGCCAGCAGTCCCCCTCCCGCCGTCTCCTATAATTCACCCCTCCACTTT
CASSPPPAVSYNSPLHF
>TRBJ2-3|-|TRBV3-1|TRBD2
TGTGCCAGCAGCCAAGCCCATAGCGGGAGAACAGATACGCAGTATTTT
CASSQAHSGRTDTQYF
>TRBJ2-3|few|TRBV27|-
TGTGCCAGCCGTCACCGAGGCCTAGAGGTAGATACGCAGTATTTT
CASRHRGLEVDTQYF
>TRBJ2-5|-|TRBV20-1|TRBD2
TGCAGTGCTGGGGGGGCTAGCGGGAGGGTCGCTGAGACCCAGTACTTC
CSAGGASGRVAETQYF
>TRBJ2-3|-|TRBV28|-
TGTGCCAGCAGTTTCCCCCGGGACGTAGTTACGCAGTATTTT
CASSFPRDVVTQYF
>TRBJ2-7|-|TRBV28|TRBD2
TGTGCCAGCAGTTTATTCCCCCTAGCGGGGTCCTACGAGCAGTACTTC
CASSLFPLAGSYEQYF
>TRBJ1-4|-|TRBV2|-
TGTGCCAGCAGGGAACCGGGATTTAATGAAAAACTGTTTTTT
CASREPGFNEKLFF
>TRBJ2-4|few|TRBV4-2|-
TGTGCCAGCAGCCAAGATCTTGAGGGATCCAAAAACATTCAGTACTTC
CASSQDLEGSKNIQYF
>TRBJ2-1|-|TRBV20-1|TRBD2
TGCAGTGCTAGGTCCCTAGCGGGACTAGGTGAACAGTTCTTC
CSARSLAGLGEQFF
>TRBJ2-7|-|TRBV29-1|TRBD2
TGCAGCGTGCGGGACACCGGTAGCGGGAGAAGCTCCTACAATGAGCAGTACTTC
CSVRDTGSGRSSYNEQYF
>TRBJ1-2|-|TRBV5-5|TRBD1
TGTGCCAGCAGCTCCGGGACAGGGTTAAACTATGGCTACACCTTC
CASSSGTGLNYGYTF
>TRBJ2-7|-|TRBV27|-
TGTGCCAGCACCCCCTCGGCAGGGTCACTCTCCTACGAGCAGTACTTC
CASTPSAGSLSYEQYF
>TRBJ2-2|-|TRBV18|-
TGTGCCAGCTCTCCAAACAGGGTATTCACCGGGGAGCTGTTTTTT
CASSPNRVFTGELFF
>TRBJ2-5|-|TRBV5-1|-
TGCGCCAGCAGTCTTGGGAACAAAGAGACCCAGTACTTC
CASSLGNKETQYF
>TRBJ2-6|-|TRBV29-1|-
TGCAGCGTTGAACTGGGGGCTTCTGGGGCCAACGTCCTGACTTTC
CSVELGASGANVLTF
>TRBJ2-5|-|TRBV12-3/TRBV12-4|TRBD2
TGTGCCAGCAGTTCATTAGGGGCGGGAGGGCCCGAGACCCAGTACTTC
CASSSLGAGGPETQYF
>TRBJ2-5|few|TRBV11-2|-
TGTGCCAGCAGCATGGGACGACAGACCCAGTACTTC
CASSMGRQTQYF